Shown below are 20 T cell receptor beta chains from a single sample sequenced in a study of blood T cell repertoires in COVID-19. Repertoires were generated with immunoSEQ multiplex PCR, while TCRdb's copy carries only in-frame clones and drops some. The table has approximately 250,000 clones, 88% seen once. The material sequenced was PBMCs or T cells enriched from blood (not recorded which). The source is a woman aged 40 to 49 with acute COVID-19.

The CDR3 loop is CASSTRETQYF. DNA for the CDR3: TGTGCCAGCAGTACAAGAGAGACCCAGTACTTC. The gene calls are TRBV7-9 and TRBJ2-5; no clear D gene. Per germline, CDR1 SEHNR and CDR2 FQNEAQ (reference sequence). V was pared by 6 bases and J by 4 bases, with 6 bases between. The CDR3 spans 11 residues.

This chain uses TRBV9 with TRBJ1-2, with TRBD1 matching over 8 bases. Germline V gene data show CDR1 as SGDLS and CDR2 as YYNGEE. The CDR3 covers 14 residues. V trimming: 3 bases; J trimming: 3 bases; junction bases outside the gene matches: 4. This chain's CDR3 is CASSASTGDYGYTF. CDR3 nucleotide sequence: TGTGCCAGCAGCGCCTCGACAGGGGACTATGGCTACACCTTC.

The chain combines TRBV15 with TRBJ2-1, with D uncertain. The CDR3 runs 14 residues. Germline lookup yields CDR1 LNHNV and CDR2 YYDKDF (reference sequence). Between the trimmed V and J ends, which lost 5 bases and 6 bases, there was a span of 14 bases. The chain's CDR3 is CATSSYIGANEQFF. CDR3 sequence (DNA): TGTGCCACCAGCTCTTATATAGGAGCCAATGAGCAGTTCTTC. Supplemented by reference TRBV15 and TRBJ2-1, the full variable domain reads DAMVIQNPRYQVTQFGKPVTLSCSQTLNHNVMYWYQQKSSQAPKLLFHYYDKDFNNEADTPDNFQSRRPNTSFCFLDIRSPGLGDTAMYLCATSSYIGANEQFFGPGTRLTVL.

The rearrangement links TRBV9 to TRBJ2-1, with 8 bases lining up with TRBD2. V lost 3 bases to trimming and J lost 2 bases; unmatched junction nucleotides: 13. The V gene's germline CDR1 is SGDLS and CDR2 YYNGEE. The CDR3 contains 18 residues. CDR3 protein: CASSDQLPGGNPYNEQFF. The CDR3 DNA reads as TGTGCCAGCAGCGACCAATTACCGGGGGGGAATCCCTACAATGAGCAGTTCTTC.

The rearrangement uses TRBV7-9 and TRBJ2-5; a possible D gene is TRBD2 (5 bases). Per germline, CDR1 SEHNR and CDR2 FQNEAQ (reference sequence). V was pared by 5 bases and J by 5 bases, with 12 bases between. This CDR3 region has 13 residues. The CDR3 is CASSTRSGETQYF. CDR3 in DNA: TGTGCCAGCAGCACTAGGTCGGGGGAGACCCAGTACTTC.

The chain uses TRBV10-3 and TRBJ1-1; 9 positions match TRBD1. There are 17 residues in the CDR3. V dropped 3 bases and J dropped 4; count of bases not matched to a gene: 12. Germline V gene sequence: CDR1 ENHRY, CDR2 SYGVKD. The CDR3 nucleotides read TGTGCCATCAGTGATCCCGGGACAGGGATAATAAGCACTGAAGCTTTCTTT. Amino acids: CAISDPGTGIISTEAFF.

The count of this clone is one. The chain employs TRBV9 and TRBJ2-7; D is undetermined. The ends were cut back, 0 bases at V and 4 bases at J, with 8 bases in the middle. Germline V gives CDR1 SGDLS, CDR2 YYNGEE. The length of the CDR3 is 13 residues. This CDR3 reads CASSVGPIYEQYF. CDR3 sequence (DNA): TGTGCCAGCAGCGTAGGGCCGATTTACGAGCAGTACTTC.

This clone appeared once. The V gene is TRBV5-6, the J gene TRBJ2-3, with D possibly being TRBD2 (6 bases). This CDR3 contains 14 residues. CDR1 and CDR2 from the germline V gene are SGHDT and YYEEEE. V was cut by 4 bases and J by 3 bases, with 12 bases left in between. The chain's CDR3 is CASSVGLNTDTQYF. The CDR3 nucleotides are TGTGCCAGCAGCGTGGGACTTAATACAGATACGCAGTATTTT.

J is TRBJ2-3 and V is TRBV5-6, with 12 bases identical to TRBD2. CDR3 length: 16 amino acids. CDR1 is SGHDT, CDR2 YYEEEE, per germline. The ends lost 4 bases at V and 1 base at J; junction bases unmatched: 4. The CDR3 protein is CASSRTSGIGTDTQYF. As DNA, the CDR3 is TGTGCCAGCAGCAGGACTAGCGGGATTGGCACAGATACGCAGTATTTT.

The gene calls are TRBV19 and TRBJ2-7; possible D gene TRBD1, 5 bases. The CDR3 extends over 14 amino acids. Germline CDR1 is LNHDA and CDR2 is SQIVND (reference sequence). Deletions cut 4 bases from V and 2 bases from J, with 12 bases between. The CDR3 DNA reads TGTGCCAGTAGTACCCAGACAGCTGCCTACGAGCAGTACTTC. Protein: CASSTQTAAYEQYF. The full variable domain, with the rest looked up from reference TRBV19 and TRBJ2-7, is DGGITQSPKYLFRKEGQNVTLSCEQNLNHDAMYWYRQDPGQGLRLIYYSQIVNDFQKGDIAEGYSVSREKKESFPLTVTSAQKNPTAFYLCASSTQTAAYEQYFGPGTRLTVT.

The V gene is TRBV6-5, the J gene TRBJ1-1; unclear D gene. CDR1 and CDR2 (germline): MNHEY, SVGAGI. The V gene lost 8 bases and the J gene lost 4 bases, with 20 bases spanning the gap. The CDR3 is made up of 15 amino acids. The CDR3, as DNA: TGTGCCAGCCTGCGGGCCGCTTTGGGGAGCACTGAAGCTTTCTTT. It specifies CASLRAALGSTEAFF.

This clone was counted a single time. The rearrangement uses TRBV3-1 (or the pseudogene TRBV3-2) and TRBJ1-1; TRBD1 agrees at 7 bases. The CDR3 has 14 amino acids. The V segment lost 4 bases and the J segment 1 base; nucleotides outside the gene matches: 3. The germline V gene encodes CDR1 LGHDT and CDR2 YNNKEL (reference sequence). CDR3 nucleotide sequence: TGTGCCAGCAGCCCGTCAGGGGGGAACACTGAAGCTTTCTTT. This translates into CASSPSGGNTEAFF.

The CDR3 sequence is CASSYPTRTSGRLRDTQYF. The CDR3 DNA reads TGTGCCAGCAGTTACCCCACTAGGACTAGCGGACGTTTGAGGGATACGCAGTATTTT. The genes are TRBV6-2 or TRBV6-3 and TRBJ2-3, with 10 bases matching TRBD2. Trimming removed 2 bases from V and 6 bases from J; junction bases left unmatched: 17. The CDR3 runs to 19 residues. The germline V gene encodes CDR1 MNHEY and CDR2 SVGEGT.

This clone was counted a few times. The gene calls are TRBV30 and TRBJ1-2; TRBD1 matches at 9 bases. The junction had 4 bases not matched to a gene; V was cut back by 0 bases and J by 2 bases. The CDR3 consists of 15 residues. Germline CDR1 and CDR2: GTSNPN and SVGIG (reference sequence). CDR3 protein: CAWSVIGTGNYGYTF. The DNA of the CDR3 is TGTGCCTGGAGTGTAATTGGGACAGGGAACTATGGCTACACCTTC.

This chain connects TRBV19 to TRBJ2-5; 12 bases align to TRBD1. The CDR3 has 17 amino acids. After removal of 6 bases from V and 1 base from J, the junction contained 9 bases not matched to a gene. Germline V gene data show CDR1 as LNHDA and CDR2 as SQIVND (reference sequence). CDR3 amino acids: CASSQLGQGALQETQYF. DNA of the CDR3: TGTGCCAGTAGCCAGCTGGGACAGGGGGCCCTCCAAGAGACCCAGTACTTC.

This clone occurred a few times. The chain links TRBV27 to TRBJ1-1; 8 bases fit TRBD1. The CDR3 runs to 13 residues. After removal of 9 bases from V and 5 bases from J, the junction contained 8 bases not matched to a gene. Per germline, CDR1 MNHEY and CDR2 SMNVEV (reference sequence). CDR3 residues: CASQARGLTEAFF. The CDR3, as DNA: TGTGCCAGTCAGGCCAGGGGGCTGACTGAAGCTTTCTTT.

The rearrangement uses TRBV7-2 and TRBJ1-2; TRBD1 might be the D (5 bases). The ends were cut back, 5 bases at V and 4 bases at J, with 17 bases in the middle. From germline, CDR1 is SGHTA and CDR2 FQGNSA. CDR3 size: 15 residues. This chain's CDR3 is CASSGWEGRTYGYTF. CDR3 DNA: TGTGCCAGCAGCGGATGGGAGGGGCGAACCTATGGCTACACCTTC.

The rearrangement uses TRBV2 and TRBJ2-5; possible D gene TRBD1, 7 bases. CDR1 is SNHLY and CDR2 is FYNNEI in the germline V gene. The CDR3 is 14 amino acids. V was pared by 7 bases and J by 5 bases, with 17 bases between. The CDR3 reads CASTRGAASETQYF. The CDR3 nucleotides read TGTGCCAGCACCAGGGGGGCAGCCTCCGAGACCCAGTACTTC. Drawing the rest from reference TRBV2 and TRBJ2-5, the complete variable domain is EPEVTQTPSHQVTQMGQEVILRCVPISNHLYFYWYRQILGQKVEFLVSFYNNEISEKSEIFDDQFSVERPDGSNFTLKIRSTKLEDSAMYFCASTRGAASETQYFGPGTRLLVL.

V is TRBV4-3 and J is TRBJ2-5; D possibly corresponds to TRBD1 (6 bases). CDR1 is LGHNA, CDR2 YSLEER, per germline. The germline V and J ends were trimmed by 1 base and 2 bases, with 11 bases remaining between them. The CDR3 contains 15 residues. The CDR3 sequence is CASSQVDRPQETQYF. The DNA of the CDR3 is TGCGCCAGCAGCCAAGTGGACAGACCACAAGAGACCCAGTACTTC.

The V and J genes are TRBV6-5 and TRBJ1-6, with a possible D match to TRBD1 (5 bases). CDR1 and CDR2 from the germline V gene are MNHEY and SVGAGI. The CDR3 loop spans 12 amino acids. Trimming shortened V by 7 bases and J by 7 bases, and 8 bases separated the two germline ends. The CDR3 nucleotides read TGTGCCAGCACCTCAGGGAATTCACCCCTCCACTTT. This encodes CASTSGNSPLHF.